A selection of T cell receptor beta chains follows, all from one sample in a study of control samples from healthy donors and cancer patients. Data came from immunoSEQ multiplex PCR; TCRdb stores just in-frame clones and leaves some out. The repertoire has roughly 150,000 clones, over 90% of them found once; the top ten carry more than 2%. Sample: blood. Every receptor here comes from a man in his fifties in good health. Each CDR3 is given with its conserved first and last residue. The D gene is left open where the match is weak. Part of the rows lack a size; the others show once, few, many or a class for expanded clones.

v_gene,j_gene,d_gene,abundance,CDR3aa,CDR3nt
TRBV5-4,TRBJ2-2,-,few,CASSGGTFNTGELFF,TGTGCCAGCAGCGGCGGGACATTCAACACCGGGGAGCTGTTTTTT
TRBV10-3,TRBJ2-2,-,-,CAISEPYRDTGELFF,TGTGCCATCAGTGAGCCCTACAGGGACACCGGGGAGCTGTTTTTT
TRBV28,TRBJ2-6,TRBD1,-,CASSLRQGNSGANVLTF,TGTGCCAGCAGTCTCAGACAGGGCAACTCTGGGGCCAACGTCCTGACTTTC
TRBV24-1,TRBJ1-5,-,-,CATSDPPGTQHF,TGTGCCACCAGTGATCCGCCAGGGACCCAGCATTTT
TRBV3-1/TRBV3-2,TRBJ1-3,-,few,CASSQGIGGNTIYF,TGTGCCAGCAGCCAGGGTATCGGTGGAAACACCATATATTTT
TRBV5-4,TRBJ2-2,TRBD1,-,CASSWTGSTGELFF,TGTGCCAGCAGCTGGACAGGGTCCACCGGGGAGCTGTTTTTT
TRBV6-5,TRBJ1-2,-,-,CASSNMGGMGYGYTF,TGTGCCAGTTCGAACATGGGCGGAATGGGCTATGGCTACACCTTC
TRBV5-1,TRBJ1-2,TRBD1,-,CASSLRGQGSQYGYTF,TGCGCCAGCAGCCTCCGAGGACAGGGAAGTCAGTATGGCTACACCTTC
TRBV18,TRBJ2-5,-,-,CASSPRSQEAQYF,TGTGCCAGCTCACCACGGTCCCAAGAGGCCCAGTACTTC
TRBV6-4,TRBJ1-6,TRBD1,-,CASSETGGNSPLHF,TGTGCCAGCAGTGAGACAGGGGGGAATTCACCCCTCCACTTT